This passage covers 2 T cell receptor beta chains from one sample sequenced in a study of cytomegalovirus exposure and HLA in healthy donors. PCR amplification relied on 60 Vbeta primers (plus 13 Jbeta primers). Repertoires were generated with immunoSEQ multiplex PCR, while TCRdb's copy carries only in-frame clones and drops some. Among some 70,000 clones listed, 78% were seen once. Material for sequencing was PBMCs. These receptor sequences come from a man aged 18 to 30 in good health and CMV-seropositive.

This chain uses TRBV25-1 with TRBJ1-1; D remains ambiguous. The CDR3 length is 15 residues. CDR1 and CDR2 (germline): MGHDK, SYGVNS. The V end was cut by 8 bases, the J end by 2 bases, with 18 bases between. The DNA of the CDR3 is TGTGCCAGCTCTCCTCGGCAGGCCGTCAACACTGAAGCTTTCTTT. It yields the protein CASSPRQAVNTEAFF.

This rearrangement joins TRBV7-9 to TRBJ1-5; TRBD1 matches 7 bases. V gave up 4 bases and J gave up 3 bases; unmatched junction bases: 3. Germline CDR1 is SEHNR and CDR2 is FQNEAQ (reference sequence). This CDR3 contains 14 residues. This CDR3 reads CASSSQGYNQPQHF. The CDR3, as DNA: TGTGCCAGCAGCTCACAGGGGTACAATCAGCCCCAGCATTTT.